This TCR beta chain was recorded in a study of shared clonotypes between healthy human individuals. Study at large: CD8 memory received one plate per donor, CD8 naive two, CD4 memory three and CD4 naive three.

Genomic DNA (from each subset) was split evenly across several immunoSEQ plates. TCRdb keeps only in-frame clones here, not all; method: immunoSEQ multiplex PCR. Of about 980,000 clones in the sample, more than 75% were seen once. The J segment lost 6 bases and the V segment lost 3 bases, leaving 2 bases of the junction unmatched. The germline gives CDR1 SGHNT, CDR2 YYREEE (reference sequence). CDR3 size: 14 residues. This TCR derives from a man between 18 and 35 years old in good health. The chain combines TRBV5-4 with TRBJ2-2, with 10 bases lining up with TRBD1. Sequenced: memory CD4+ T cells sorted from blood. Subset specified: CD45RA-negative fraction. The CDR3 reads CASSSDRGAGELFF. Written as DNA, the CDR3 is TGTGCCAGCAGCTCGGACAGGGGGGCCGGGGAGCTGTTTTTT.